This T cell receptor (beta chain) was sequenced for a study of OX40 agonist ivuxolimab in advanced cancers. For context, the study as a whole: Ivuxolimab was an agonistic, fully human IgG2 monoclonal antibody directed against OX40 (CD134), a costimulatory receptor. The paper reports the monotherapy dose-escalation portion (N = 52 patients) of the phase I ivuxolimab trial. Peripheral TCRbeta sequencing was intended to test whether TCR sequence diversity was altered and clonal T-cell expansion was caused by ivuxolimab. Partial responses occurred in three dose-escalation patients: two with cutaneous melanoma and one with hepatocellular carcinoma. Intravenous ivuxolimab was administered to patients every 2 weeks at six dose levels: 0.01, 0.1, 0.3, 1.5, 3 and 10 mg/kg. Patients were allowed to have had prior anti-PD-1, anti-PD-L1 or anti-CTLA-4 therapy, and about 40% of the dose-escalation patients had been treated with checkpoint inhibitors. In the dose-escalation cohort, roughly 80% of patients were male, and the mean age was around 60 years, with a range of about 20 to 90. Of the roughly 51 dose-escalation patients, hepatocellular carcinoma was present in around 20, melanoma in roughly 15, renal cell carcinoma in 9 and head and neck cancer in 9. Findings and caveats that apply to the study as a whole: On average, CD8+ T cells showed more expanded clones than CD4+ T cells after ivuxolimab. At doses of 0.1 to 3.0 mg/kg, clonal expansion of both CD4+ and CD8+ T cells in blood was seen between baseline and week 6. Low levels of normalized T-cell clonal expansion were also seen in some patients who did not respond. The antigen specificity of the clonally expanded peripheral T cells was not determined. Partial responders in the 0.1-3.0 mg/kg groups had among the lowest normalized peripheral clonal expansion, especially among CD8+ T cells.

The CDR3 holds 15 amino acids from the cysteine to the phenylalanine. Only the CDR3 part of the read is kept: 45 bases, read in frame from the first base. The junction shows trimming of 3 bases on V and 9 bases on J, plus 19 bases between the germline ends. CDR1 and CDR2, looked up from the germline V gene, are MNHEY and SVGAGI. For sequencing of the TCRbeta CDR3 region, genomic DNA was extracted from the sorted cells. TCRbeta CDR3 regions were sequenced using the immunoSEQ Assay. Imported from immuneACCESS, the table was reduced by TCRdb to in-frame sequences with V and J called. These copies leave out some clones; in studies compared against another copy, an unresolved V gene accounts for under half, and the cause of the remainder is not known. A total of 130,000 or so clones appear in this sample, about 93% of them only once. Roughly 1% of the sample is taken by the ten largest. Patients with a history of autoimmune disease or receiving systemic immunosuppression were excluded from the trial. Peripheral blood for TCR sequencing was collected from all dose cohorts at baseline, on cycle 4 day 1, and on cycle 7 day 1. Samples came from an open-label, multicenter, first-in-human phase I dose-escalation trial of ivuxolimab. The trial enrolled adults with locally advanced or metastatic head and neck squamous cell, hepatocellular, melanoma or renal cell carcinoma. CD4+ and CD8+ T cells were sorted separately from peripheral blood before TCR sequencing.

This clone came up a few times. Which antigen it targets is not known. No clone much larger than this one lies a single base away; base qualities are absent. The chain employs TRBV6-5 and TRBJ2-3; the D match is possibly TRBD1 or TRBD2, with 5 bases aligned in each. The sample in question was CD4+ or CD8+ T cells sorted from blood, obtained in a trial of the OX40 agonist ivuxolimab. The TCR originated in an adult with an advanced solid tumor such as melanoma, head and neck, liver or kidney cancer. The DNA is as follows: TGTGCCAGCAGTTATGGGGGTCGAATCGGAAGCACGCAGTATTTT. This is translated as CASSYGGRIGSTQYF.